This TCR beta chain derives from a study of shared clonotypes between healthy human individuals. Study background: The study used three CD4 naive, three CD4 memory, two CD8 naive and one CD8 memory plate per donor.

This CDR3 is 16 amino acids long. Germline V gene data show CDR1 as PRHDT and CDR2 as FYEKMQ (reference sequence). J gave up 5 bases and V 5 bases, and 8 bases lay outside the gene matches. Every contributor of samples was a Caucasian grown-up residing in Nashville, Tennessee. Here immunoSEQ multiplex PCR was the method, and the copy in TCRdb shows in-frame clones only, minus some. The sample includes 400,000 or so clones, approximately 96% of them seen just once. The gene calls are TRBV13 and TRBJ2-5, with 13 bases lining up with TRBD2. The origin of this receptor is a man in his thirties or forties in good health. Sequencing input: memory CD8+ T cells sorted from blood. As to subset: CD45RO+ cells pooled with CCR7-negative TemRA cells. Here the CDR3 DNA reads TGTGCCAGCAGCCTGACTAGCGGGAGGATTCGGGAGACCCAGTACTTC. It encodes CASSLTSGRIRETQYF.